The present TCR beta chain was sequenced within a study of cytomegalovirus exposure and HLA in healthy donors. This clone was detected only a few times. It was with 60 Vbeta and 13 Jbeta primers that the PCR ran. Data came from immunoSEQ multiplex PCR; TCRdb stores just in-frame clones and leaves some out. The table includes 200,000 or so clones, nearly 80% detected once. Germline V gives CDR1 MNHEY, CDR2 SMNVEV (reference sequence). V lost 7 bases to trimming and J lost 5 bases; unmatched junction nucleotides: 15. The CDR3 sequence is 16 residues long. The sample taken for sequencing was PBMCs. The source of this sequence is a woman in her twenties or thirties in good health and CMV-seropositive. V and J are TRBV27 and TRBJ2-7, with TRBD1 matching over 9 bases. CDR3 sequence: CASTQVRGTGYNEQYF. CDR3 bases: TGTGCCAGCACCCAAGTTAGAGGGACAGGGTACAACGAGCAGTACTTC.